The sequence of this TCR beta chain was determined in a study of shared clonotypes between healthy human individuals. The overall study: Two female and a few male donors aged 18 to 49 were enrolled. Study-wide results and limits: Around 4.9% of naive CD4 clonotypes were shared across a few donors.

Terminally differentiated effector memory CD45RA+ cells were left out of the naive CD8 fraction, which was CD45RO-negative and positively selected for CCR7. The study drew its donors from healthy HIV-negative adults without recent acute infections or vaccinations. The data were produced by immunoSEQ multiplex PCR, yet TCRdb's version contains in-frame clones alone and is incomplete. The sample yields approximately 810,000 clones, over 90% seen once. Points on this clone: The target antigen is unknown.

Looked up from germline, CDR1 is LGHNA and CDR2 is YSLEER. Trimming stripped 1 base from V and 0 bases from J, with 9 bases between. This CDR3 comprises 15 residues. The sequenced sample was naive CD8+ T cells sorted from blood. This TCR was sampled from a man aged 25-40 years in good health. The V call is TRBV4-3, the J call TRBJ2-5; D is ambiguous. The CDR3 region has the DNA TGCGCCAGCAGCCAAGGAACGGCAGACCAAGAGACCCAGTACTTC. Translating it yields CASSQGTADQETQYF.